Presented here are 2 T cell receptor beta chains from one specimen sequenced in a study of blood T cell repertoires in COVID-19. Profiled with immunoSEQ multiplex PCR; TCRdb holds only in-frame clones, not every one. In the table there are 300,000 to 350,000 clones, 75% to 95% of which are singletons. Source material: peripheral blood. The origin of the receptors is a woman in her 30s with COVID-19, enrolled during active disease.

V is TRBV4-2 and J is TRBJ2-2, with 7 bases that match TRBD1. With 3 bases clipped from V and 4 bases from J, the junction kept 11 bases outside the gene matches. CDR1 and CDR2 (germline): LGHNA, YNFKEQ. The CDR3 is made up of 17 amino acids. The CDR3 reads CASSHFRGGAGTGELFF. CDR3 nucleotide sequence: TGTGCCAGCAGCCACTTTCGAGGGGGCGCGGGCACCGGGGAGCTGTTTTTT.

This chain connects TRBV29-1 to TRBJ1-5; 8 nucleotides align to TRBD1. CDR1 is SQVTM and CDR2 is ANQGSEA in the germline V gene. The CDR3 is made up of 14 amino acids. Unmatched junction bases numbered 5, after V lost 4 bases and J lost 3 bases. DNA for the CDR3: TGCAGCGTTGGGACAGGGAAGGACAATCAGCCCCAGCATTTT. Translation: CSVGTGKDNQPQHF.